This entry features one T cell receptor beta chain sequence. The antigen remains undetermined. This record comes from a study of cytomegalovirus exposure and HLA in healthy donors. Study-wide findings and caveats: The authors listed around 150 TCR beta chains as cytomegalovirus-associated. There were some public TCRs occurring in many donors, but most TCR sequences were rare. With later analysis, a missense DCLRE1C variant became linked to TCR beta V- and J-gene trimming. Prediction of most subjects' HLA-A and HLA-B alleles by TCR beta sequences was reportedly accurate.

The PCR made use of 60 Vbeta and 13 Jbeta primers. TCRdb's copy holds only in-frame clones and misses some; the assay was immunoSEQ multiplex PCR. The sample lists about 150,000 clones, 60% to 75% seen once, with approximately 2.6% in the top ten. The specimen was PBMCs. The clonotype comes from a man aged 18 to 30 in good health and CMV-seronegative.

CDR3 residues: CASSLLGGQGNTGELFF. The CDR3 nucleotides read TGCGCCAGCAGCCTCCTGGGGGGACAGGGGAACACCGGGGAGCTGTTTTTT. This chain uses TRBV4-1 with TRBJ2-2; 9 bases fit TRBD1. Germline-derived CDR1 and CDR2 are MGHRA and YSYEKL. The CDR3 contains 17 residues. Trimming removed 4 bases from V and 1 base from J; junction bases left unmatched: 7.